Listed here are 20 T cell receptor beta chains from one sample, sequenced in a study of cytomegalovirus exposure and HLA in healthy donors. PCR amplification relied on 60 Vbeta primers (plus 13 Jbeta primers). TCRdb keeps only in-frame clones here, not all; method: immunoSEQ multiplex PCR. The sample consists of roughly 120,000 clones, roughly 80% of them appearing once. Sequencing was performed on PBMCs. Source of these receptors: a man aged 25-45 years in good health and CMV-seropositive.

The chain joins TRBV28 to TRBJ1-2; D ambiguous. The CDR3 loop spans 12 amino acids. Between the trimmed V and J ends, which lost 8 bases and 0 bases, there was a span of 7 bases. The germline V gene has CDR1 MDHEN and CDR2 SYDVKM. CDR3 amino acids: CASALTNYGYTF. DNA for the CDR3: TGTGCCAGCGCGTTAACTAACTATGGCTACACCTTC.

This clone has more than one count but fewer than ten. The chain joins TRBV6-1 to TRBJ2-3; 7 bases fit TRBD2. This CDR3 has 16 residues. The V and J ends lost 0 bases and 3 bases, in that order; junction bases with no gene match: 6. Germline V gene lookup returns CDR1 MNHNS and CDR2 SASEGT. The CDR3 sequence: CASSEAAGVSTDTQYF. The CDR3 DNA sequence: TGTGCCAGCAGTGAAGCGGCGGGAGTTAGTACAGATACGCAGTATTTT.

The chain combines TRBV11-1 with TRBJ1-5; 9 bases fit TRBD1. After removal of 5 bases from V and 9 bases from J, the junction contained 5 bases not matched to a gene. Germline V CDR1 and CDR2: SGHAT, FQDESV (reference sequence). The CDR3 runs 13 residues. The CDR3 DNA reads as TGTGCCAGCAGCGCGGACAGGGGAGCGCCCCAGCATTTT. Translated: CASSADRGAPQHF.

The chain recombines TRBV27 with TRBJ1-2, with no clear D. Trimming stripped 3 bases from V and 4 bases from J, with 12 bases between. The CDR3 covers 14 residues. Germline V CDR1 and CDR2: MNHEY, SMNVEV (reference sequence). The CDR3 nucleotides read TGTGCCAGCAGTTTGGGAGGAGGGATCTATGGCTACACCTTC. Residues: CASSLGGGIYGYTF.

CDR3 residues: CASSGGLAPSPSTDTQYF. CDR3 nucleotide sequence: TGTGCCAGCAGCGGAGGACTAGCGCCTTCACCTAGCACAGATACGCAGTATTTT. This chain uses TRBV5-6 with TRBJ2-3, with 9 positions matching TRBD2. This CDR3 is 18 amino acids long. Germline assignment: CDR1 SGHDT and CDR2 YYEEEE. The V segment lost 4 bases and the J segment 0 bases; nucleotides outside the gene matches: 12.

This chain joins TRBV19 and TRBJ1-1; no firm D call. Germline V gives CDR1 LNHDA, CDR2 SQIVND (reference sequence). The CDR3 runs 11 residues. V shed 7 bases and J shed 3 bases, with 6 bases lying between them. The CDR3 spells CASTGYTEAFF. The DNA of the CDR3 is TGTGCCAGTACGGGGTACACTGAAGCTTTCTTT. The variable domain in full, completed from reference TRBV19 and TRBJ1-1, reads DGGITQSPKYLFRKEGQNVTLSCEQNLNHDAMYWYRQDPGQGLRLIYYSQIVNDFQKGDIAEGYSVSREKKESFPLTVTSAQKNPTAFYLCASTGYTEAFFGQGTRLTVV.

With regard to this clone: This sample includes further DNA sequences coding for the same CDR3. The genes are TRBV5-1 and TRBJ2-2; 9 nucleotides line up with TRBD1. Germline-derived CDR1 and CDR2 are SGHRS and YFSETQ. J lost 3 bases, V lost 4 bases, and 4 bases had no gene match. The CDR3 is 15 residues long. Here the CDR3 DNA reads TGCGCCAGCAGCGCGACAGGGGGGGACACCGGGGAGCTGTTTTTT. Residues: CASSATGGDTGELFF.

This rearrangement joins TRBV6-1 to TRBJ2-4; 10 nucleotides match TRBD2. J lost 12 bases, V lost 6 bases, and 5 bases had no gene match. Germline CDR1 reads MNHNS; CDR2 reads SASEGT. CDR3 size: 12 residues. CDR3 loop: CASSTGTSAQYF. The CDR3 bases are TGTGCCAGCAGCACCGGGACTAGCGCTCAGTACTTC.

The CDR3 DNA follows: TGTGCCATCAGTGATGACAGGGTGGATTTAGCCGGGGAGCTGTTTTTT. Translation gives CAISDDRVDLAGELFF. The chain uses TRBV10-3 and TRBJ2-2; TRBD1 agrees at 7 bases. V was pared by 3 bases and J by 6 bases, with 10 bases of the junction left unmatched. CDR1 and CDR2 (germline): ENHRY, SYGVKD. The CDR3 loop spans 16 amino acids.

The chain joins TRBV5-1 to TRBJ2-7; TRBD2 matches 7 bases. In germline, CDR1 is SGHRS, CDR2 YFSETQ. This CDR3 spans 17 amino acids. V lost 0 bases and J lost 0; bases outside the gene matches: 9. This CDR3 reads CASSLGARGVSSYEQYF. Written as DNA, the CDR3 is TGCGCCAGCAGCTTGGGAGCCCGGGGGGTGAGCTCCTACGAGCAGTACTTC.

The V call is TRBV12-5, the J call TRBJ2-1; no clear D. Trimming removed 1 base at V and 15 bases at J, with 16 bases between. Germline values: CDR1 LGHNT, CDR2 FRNRAP. CDR3 length: 13 amino acids. The CDR3 loop is CASGLGPDPRRFF. DNA of the CDR3: TGTGCTAGTGGTTTGGGTCCAGACCCGCGGCGGTTCTTC.

The chain joins TRBV5-1 to TRBJ2-5; possible D gene TRBD1, 6 bases. Germline V gene lookup returns CDR1 SGHRS and CDR2 YFSETQ. Trimming took off 0 bases at V and 2 bases at J, with 11 bases between the two ends. This CDR3 is built from 15 residues. In DNA form, the CDR3 reads TGCGCCAGCAGCTTGGGCAGGGGAAATCAAGAGACCCAGTACTTC. It translates to CASSLGRGNQETQYF.

The CDR3 protein is CASSLAGRGQPQHF. The CDR3 DNA reads TGCGCCAGCAGCTTGGCGGGGAGGGGACAGCCCCAGCATTTT. The V gene is TRBV5-1, the J gene TRBJ1-5; weak D call: TRBD1 (5 bases). Trimming left V 0 bases short and J 7 bases short, with 11 bases between. Germline assignment: CDR1 SGHRS and CDR2 YFSETQ. There are 14 residues in the CDR3.

This chain links TRBV5-1 with TRBJ2-7; 7 nucleotides align to TRBD2. This CDR3 contains 11 residues. Germline assignment: CDR1 SGHRS and CDR2 YFSETQ. The CDR3 here is CASSFPGSGGV. DNA for the CDR3: TGCGCCAGCAGCTTTCCAGGCTCGGGAGGCGTC.

The chain recombines TRBV10-3 with TRBJ2-2, with D possibly being TRBD2 (5 bases). V lost 0 bases and J 0 bases, leaving 11 bases between the germline ends. This CDR3 contains 17 residues. Germline loops: CDR1 ENHRY, CDR2 SYGVKD. This CDR3 reads CAISESRAAANTGELFF. The CDR3 DNA reads TGTGCCATCAGTGAGTCACGGGCAGCGGCGAACACCGGGGAGCTGTTTTTT.

V gene TRBV5-4 combines with J gene TRBJ2-5; D might be TRBD2 (5 bases). This CDR3 has 13 amino acids. V lost 4 bases to trimming and J lost 4 bases, with 11 bases between them. Germline CDR1 and CDR2: SGHNT and YYREEE (reference sequence). This chain's CDR3 is CASSAGRGETQYF. The CDR3, as DNA: TGTGCCAGCAGCGCGGGCCGGGGAGAGACCCAGTACTTC.

The CDR3 nucleotides are TGTGCCAGCAGCTTATCGACAGGGCGAGAGACCCAGTACTTC. Its translation: CASSLSTGRETQYF. The V and J genes are TRBV7-6 and TRBJ2-5, with 7 bases aligning to TRBD1. V lost 2 bases to trimming and J lost 4 bases; unmatched junction nucleotides: 4. This CDR3 has 14 amino acids. Germline V gives CDR1 SGHVS, CDR2 FNYEAQ.

The V gene is TRBV5-4, the J gene TRBJ2-3; 7 nucleotides line up with TRBD2. CDR1 and CDR2 from the germline V gene are SGHNT and YYREEE (reference sequence). The CDR3 totals 14 residues. With 4 bases clipped from V and 5 bases from J, the junction kept 7 bases outside the gene matches. CDR3 nucleotides: TGTGCCAGCAGCGAACTAGCGTTTGGAGATACGCAGTATTTT. Its protein is CASSELAFGDTQYF.

The chain combines TRBV5-6 with TRBJ2-7, with 8 bases fitting TRBD2. CDR3 length: 12 residues. CDR1 and CDR2 (germline): SGHDT, YYEEEE. Trimming cost V 4 bases and J 4 bases; bases outside gene matches: 1. DNA for the CDR3: TGTGCCAGCAGCCGGGAGGGGTACGAGCAGTACGTC. Protein product: CASSREGYEQYV.

This clone was seen a single time. The chain is built from TRBV7-9 and TRBJ1-1; 7 nucleotides align to TRBD1. V was clipped by 4 bases and J by 4 bases; unmatched bases: 6. Germline lookup yields CDR1 SEHNR and CDR2 FQNEAQ (reference sequence). The CDR3 extends over 14 amino acids. The CDR3 DNA sequence: TGTGCCAGCAGCTCACAGGGGCGCGGCACTGAAGCTTTCTTT. Translated: CASSSQGRGTEAFF.